This T cell receptor (beta chain) was obtained from a study of T cell changes during pregnancy in multiple sclerosis. Assay: immunoSEQ multiplex PCR; the TCRdb copy retains only in-frame clones and omits some. Found here are more than 65,000 clones, around 93% of them singletons; the top ten hold approximately 1%. The CDR3 is 14 residues long. The J segment lost 5 bases and the V segment lost 5 bases, leaving 6 bases of the junction unmatched. In germline, CDR1 is MNHNS, CDR2 SASEGT. J is TRBJ2-1 and V is TRBV6-1; 7 nucleotides agree with TRBD1. The clonotype comes from a female donor with multiple sclerosis, enrolled in a pregnancy study. The sequences come from peripheral blood, collected in the first trimester of pregnancy. CDR3 DNA sequence: TGTGCCAGCAGTCCCTACAGGGGAAACAATGAGCAGTTCTTC. Amino acids: CASSPYRGNNEQFF.